The 12 T cell receptor beta chains below all came from one sample that was sequenced in a study of identical twins listed by TCRdb under 2016. The library was generated by 5' RACE. TCRdb records Illumina HiSeq 2000 as the sequencer. TCRdb reran the public reads through fastp at Q25 and MiXCR, keeping productive beta chains. CDR3 protein sequences are deduplicated, and each keeps its most common genes and DNA. The sample includes around 250,000 distinct CDR3 sequences, with approximately 12% observed a single time. The ten most abundant clones make up 4% to 5% of the sample. This sample was also put to use in a study of yellow fever vaccine responses in identical twins.

The sequenced sample was memory (CD45RO+) T cells sorted from blood. The sample's cell subset or site label, in plain terms: CD45RO+ enriched T cells. The receptor source for this set is a woman between 18 and 29 years old in good health.

V gene TRBV12-3 or TRBV12-4 combines with J gene TRBJ1-1; tentative D call: TRBD1 (6 bases). The CDR3 length is 16 residues. Between the trimmed V and J ends, which lost 6 bases and 0 bases, there was a span of 17 bases. The CDR3 is CASRPRQDSLNTEAFF. The CDR3 DNA follows: TGTGCCAGCAGGCCCAGGCAGGACAGCCTGAACACTGAAGCTTTCTTT.

This clonotype was counted between two and nine times. V is TRBV28 and J is TRBJ1-1, with D tentatively TRBD1 (6 bases). V shed 2 bases and J shed 6 bases, with 19 bases lying between them. CDR3 length equals 16 residues. Germline values: CDR1 MDHEN, CDR2 SYDVKM. The CDR3 reads CASSLRLVTGGPEAFF. Written as DNA, the CDR3 is TGTGCCAGCAGTTTAAGGCTAGTGACGGGGGGCCCTGAAGCTTTCTTT.

The chain employs TRBV6-1 and TRBJ1-5; the match to TRBD1 covers 7 bases. Germline V gene sequence: CDR1 MNHNS, CDR2 SASEGT. This CDR3 is 19 amino acids long. The V and J ends lost 8 bases and 0 bases, in that order; junction bases with no gene match: 19. For the CDR3, the DNA is TGTGCCAGCCTTCTTCTCAGGGGGGATGGTCTTTATAGCAATCAGCCCCAGCATTTT. It is translated as CASLLLRGDGLYSNQPQHF.

The rearrangement joins TRBV6-1 to TRBJ2-3, with D possibly being TRBD1 (6 bases). V gave up 6 bases and J gave up 2 bases, with 15 bases separating them. Germline V gene sequence: CDR1 MNHNS, CDR2 SASEGT. This CDR3 has 15 residues. The DNA of the CDR3 is TGTGCCAGCAGCCCCGACGGGACACACACAGATACGCAGTATTTT. Amino acid sequence: CASSPDGTHTDTQYF.

The J gene is TRBJ2-3, the V gene TRBV24-1, with D possibly TRBD1 on 5 matching bases. Trimming stripped 4 bases from V and 5 bases from J, with 12 bases between. The CDR3 contains 14 residues. Germline CDR1 and CDR2: KGHDR and SFDVKD. The CDR3 DNA sequence: TGTGCCACCAGTGAGTCAGGGTCGGGAGATACGCAGTATTTT. Its translation is CATSESGSGDTQYF.

This clonotype was found many times. The chain carries TRBV20-1 and TRBJ2-3; 7 bases fit TRBD2. CDR1 is DFQATT and CDR2 is SNEGSKA in the germline V gene (reference sequence). This CDR3 is built from 15 residues. With 3 bases clipped from V and 3 bases from J, the junction kept 9 bases outside the gene matches. Here the CDR3 DNA reads TGCAGTGCTAGTTACCAGCGGGGATTTACAGATACGCAGTATTTT. It translates to CSASYQRGFTDTQYF.

CDR3 DNA sequence: TGCGCCAGCAAACGCAGTCCAACCTACGAGCAGTACTTC. Translation: CASKRSPTYEQYF. This chain joins TRBV5-1 and TRBJ2-7; D uncertain. Trimming took off 6 bases at V and 2 bases at J, with 12 bases between the two ends. This CDR3 contains 13 residues. CDR1 and CDR2 (germline): SGHRS, YFSETQ.

This clonotype was seen ten or more times. The chain joins TRBV29-1 to TRBJ2-2; D is ambiguous. The CDR3 runs to 11 residues. V dropped 3 bases and J dropped 1 base, with 0 bases sitting between them. Germline V CDR1 and CDR2: SQVTM, ANQGSEA. The CDR3 DNA follows: TGCAGCGTTGAGAACACCGGGGAGCTGTTTTTT. It codes for CSVENTGELFF.

The rearrangement links TRBV19 to TRBJ2-1; unclear D gene. V lost 1 base and J lost 3, with 22 bases in between. CDR3 length equals 19 residues. Germline V gene lookup returns CDR1 LNHDA and CDR2 SQIVND (reference sequence). CDR3 amino acids: CASSIGVSQFITHYNEQFF. DNA for the CDR3: TGTGCCAGTAGTATAGGCGTCTCCCAATTTATTACCCACTACAATGAGCAGTTCTTC.

This chain joins TRBV2 and TRBJ1-5, with 9 positions matching TRBD1. Germline assignment: CDR1 SNHLY and CDR2 FYNNEI. CDR3 length equals 15 residues. V was pared by 4 bases and J by 2 bases, with 3 bases of the junction left unmatched. CDR3 region: CASSVRDRGNQPQHF. CDR3 in DNA: TGTGCCAGCAGTGTCCGGGACAGGGGCAATCAGCCCCAGCATTTT.

There are a few counts of this clonotype. The chain uses TRBV12-5 and TRBJ1-2; maybe TRBD1 (5 bases). This CDR3 has 12 residues. V was pared by 7 bases and J by 4 bases, with 10 bases between. In germline, CDR1 is LGHNT, CDR2 FRNRAP. The CDR3 nucleotides are TGTGCTAGTGCCACGGACACCTATGGCTACACCTTC. Protein: CASATDTYGYTF.

The table lists this clonotype with many counts. The V and J genes are TRBV27 and TRBJ2-7; TRBD2 is a possible D gene (6 bases). The CDR3 runs to 19 residues. V was shortened by 3 bases and J by 2 bases, with 26 bases between the two germline ends. CDR1 and CDR2 from the germline V gene are MNHEY and SMNVEV (reference sequence). CDR3 loop: CASSFAWFPTSGQPYEQYF. DNA for the CDR3: TGTGCCAGCAGTTTTGCGTGGTTTCCTACCAGCGGGCAACCCTACGAGCAGTACTTC.